Included here is one T cell receptor beta chain sequence, with context. In this sample, this clonotype turned up many times. It lacks a known antigen. Nothing much larger sits one base from this clone, and base qualities are not available. The data stem from a study of identical twins (dated by TCRdb to the mid-2010s). For the study in its entirety: The study deep-sequenced TCR alpha and beta repertoires from monozygotic twins, unrelated adults of various ages and cord blood to test whether fetal clonotypes persist. Replicate twin experiments were performed at different times using different library preparation protocols to rule out contamination. Summary of the overall study and its limitations: In monozygotic twins, recombination models systematically underestimated out-of-frame TCR alpha sharing, but the models matched the sharing seen between unrelated individuals. Fewer insertions were carried by abundant cord blood beta clonotypes, a similar but weaker trend appeared in young adult naive repertoires, and no such trend appeared in memory repertoires. Invariant T cells such as MAIT and iNKT could partly confound zero-insertion analyses, though diverse VJ usage argued against this for most clonotypes. Compared with coincidental sharing between unrelated individuals, an excess of low generation-probability sequences was observed among out-of-frame TCR alpha sequences shared between twins. Because the same donors could not be followed over many years, the conclusions relied on cross-sectional statistical analysis. Excess twin sharing in beta out-of-frame sequences was weaker because fewer shared sequences lowered the signal-to-noise ratio.

All donors were healthy Caucasians. The twin cohort comprised three pairs of female monozygotic twins, all aged about 18 to 30 years. Using Miltenyi CD45RO+ enrichment and human naive T-cell isolation kits, memory (CD45RO+) and naive T cells were isolated from PBMC. The protocol used for the library was 5' RACE. The reads were generated on an Illumina HiSeq 2000. A universal primer binding site was added through template switching, and the final cDNA carried a unique molecular identifier so that TCR cDNA molecules could be counted accurately. Specific primers in the conserved constant-segment region were used to synthesize first-strand cDNA for TCR alpha and beta chains. Each cDNA library was double barcoded, with a SMART-Mk sample barcode plus Illumina barcodes, to control for contamination. TruSeq adapter sequences along with Illumina sample barcodes were introduced in two successive PCR steps. Sequencing of the TCR alpha and beta cDNA libraries was done on the Illumina HiSeq platform using custom primers. The study's own analysis went as follows. MiGEC was used to process raw reads and extract unique molecular identifiers, and MiXCR was used to find CDR3 positions. Recombination models were inferred per individual with the repgenHMM and IGoR tools using an EM algorithm. Shared clonotypes were analyzed with the tcR package in R, and sharing was normalized by the product of cloneset sizes. To study raw recombination without the effects of thymic and clonal selection, out-of-frame nonproductive sequences were analyzed. TCRdb reprocessing: public reads trimmed at Q25 with fastp, clones called with MiXCR, in-frame beta chains kept. Every entry covers one CDR3 protein and lists the most common genes and DNA from its rows. Here the V and J calls rest on TCRdb's processing, not on the authors' analysis. Recorded for this sample are about 280,000 distinct CDR3 sequences; under 9% of them occurred a single time. The top ten hold approximately 2.1% of the sample.

Trimming leaves V shorter by 8 bases and J shorter by 5 bases, with the junction holding 13 bases beyond the gene matches. From its cysteine to its phenylalanine, the CDR3 spans 15 amino acids. Solely the CDR3 DNA is kept, with 45 bases framed from the first base. In the germline V gene, CDR1 corresponds to MGHDK and CDR2 to SYGVNS. The sample also formed part of further work on yellow fever vaccine responses in identical twins. The second investigation adds: According to the authors, in identical twins the way T cells responded to vaccination appeared partly convergent and partly personalized. In the study, vaccine-responding T cell clones were precisely tracked in identical twins.

The receptor's source is a woman under 30 in good health. The sequenced sample was memory (CD45RO+) T cells sorted from blood. The sample's cell subset or site, from its label and the paper: CD45RO+ enriched T cells. This receptor chain uses TRBV25-1 and TRBJ2-5, with TRBD1 identical over 8 junction bases. The DNA reads TGTGCCAGCCGACCCTGGGGACAGGACTCGGAGACCCAGTACTTC. Its protein product is CASRPWGQDSETQYF.